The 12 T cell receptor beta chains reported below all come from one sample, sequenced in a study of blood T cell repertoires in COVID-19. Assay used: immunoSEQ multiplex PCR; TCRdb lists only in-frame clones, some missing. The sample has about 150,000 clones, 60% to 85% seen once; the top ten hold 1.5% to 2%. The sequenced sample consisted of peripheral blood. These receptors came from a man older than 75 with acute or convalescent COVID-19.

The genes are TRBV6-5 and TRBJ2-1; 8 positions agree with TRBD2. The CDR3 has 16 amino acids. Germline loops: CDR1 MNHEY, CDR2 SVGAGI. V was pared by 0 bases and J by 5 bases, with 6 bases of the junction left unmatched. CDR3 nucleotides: TGTGCCAGCAGTTACTCTAGCGGGGCCCTACACAATGAGCAGTTCTTC. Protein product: CASSYSSGALHNEQFF.

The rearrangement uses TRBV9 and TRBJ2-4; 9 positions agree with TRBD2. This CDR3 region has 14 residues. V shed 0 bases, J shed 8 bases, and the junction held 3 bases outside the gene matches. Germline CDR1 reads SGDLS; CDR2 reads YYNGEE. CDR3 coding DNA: TGTGCCAGCAGCGTAGACTCTAGCGGGGACATTCAGTACTTC. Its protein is CASSVDSSGDIQYF.

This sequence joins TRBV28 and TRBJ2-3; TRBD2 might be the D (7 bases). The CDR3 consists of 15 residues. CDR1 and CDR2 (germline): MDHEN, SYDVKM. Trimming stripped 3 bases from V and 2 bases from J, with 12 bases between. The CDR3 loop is CASSFAGAPTDTQYF. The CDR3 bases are TGTGCCAGCAGTTTTGCGGGGGCCCCCACAGATACGCAGTATTTT.

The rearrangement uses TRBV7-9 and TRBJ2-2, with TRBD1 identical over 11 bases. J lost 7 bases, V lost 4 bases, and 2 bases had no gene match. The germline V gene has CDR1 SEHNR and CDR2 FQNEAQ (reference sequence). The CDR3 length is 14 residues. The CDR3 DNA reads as TGTGCCAGCAGCTCGGGACAGGGGGGCGGGGAGCTGTTTTTT. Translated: CASSSGQGGGELFF.

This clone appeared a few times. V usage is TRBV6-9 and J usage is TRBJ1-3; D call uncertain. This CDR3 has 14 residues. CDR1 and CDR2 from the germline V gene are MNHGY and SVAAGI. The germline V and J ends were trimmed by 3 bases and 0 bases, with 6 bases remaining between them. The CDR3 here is CASSYSGSGNTIYF. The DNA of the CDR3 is TGTGCCAGCAGTTACAGCGGCTCTGGAAACACCATATATTTT.

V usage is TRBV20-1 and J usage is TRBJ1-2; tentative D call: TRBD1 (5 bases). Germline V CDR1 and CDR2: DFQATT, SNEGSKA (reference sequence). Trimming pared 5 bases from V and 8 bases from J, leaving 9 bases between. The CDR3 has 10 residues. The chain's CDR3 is CSAFGGGYTF. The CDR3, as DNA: TGCAGTGCTTTCGGGGGGGGCTACACCTTC.

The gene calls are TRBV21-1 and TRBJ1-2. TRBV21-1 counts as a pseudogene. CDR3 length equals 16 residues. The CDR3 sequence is CASSRRPLGGDYGYTF. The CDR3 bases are TGTGCCAGCAGCCGTCGCCCGTTAGGAGGGGACTATGGCTACACCTTC.

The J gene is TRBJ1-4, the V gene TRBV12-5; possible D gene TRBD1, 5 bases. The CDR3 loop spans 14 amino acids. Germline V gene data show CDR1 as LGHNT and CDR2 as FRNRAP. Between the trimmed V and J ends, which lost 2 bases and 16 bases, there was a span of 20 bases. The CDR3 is CASGLHGYAGVPFF. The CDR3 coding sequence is TGTGCTAGTGGTTTGCATGGTTACGCGGGGGTCCCGTTTTTT.

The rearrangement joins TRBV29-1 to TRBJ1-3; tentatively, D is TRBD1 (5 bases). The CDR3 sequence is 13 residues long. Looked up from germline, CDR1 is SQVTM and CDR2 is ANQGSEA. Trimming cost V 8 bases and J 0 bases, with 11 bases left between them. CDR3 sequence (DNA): TGCAGCCACGGGGGAAGCTCTGGAAACACCATATATTTT. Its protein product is CSHGGSSGNTIYF.

CDR3 protein: CASSPGTSGVETQYF. The CDR3 DNA reads as TGTGCCAGCAGCCCCGGGACTAGCGGGGTAGAGACCCAGTACTTC. The chain has TRBV7-3 and TRBJ2-5; the match to TRBD2 covers 13 bases. The J segment lost 4 bases and the V segment lost 5 bases, leaving 4 bases of the junction unmatched. The CDR3 has 15 amino acids. CDR1 is SGHTA and CDR2 is FQGTGA in the germline V gene.

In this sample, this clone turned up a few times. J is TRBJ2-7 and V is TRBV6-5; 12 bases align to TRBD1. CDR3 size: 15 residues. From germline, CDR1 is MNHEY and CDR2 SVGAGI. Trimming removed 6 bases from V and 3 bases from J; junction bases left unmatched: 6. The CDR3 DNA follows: TGTGCCAGCAGCGCGGGACAGGGGGCAGTCTACGAGCAGTACTTC. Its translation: CASSAGQGAVYEQYF.

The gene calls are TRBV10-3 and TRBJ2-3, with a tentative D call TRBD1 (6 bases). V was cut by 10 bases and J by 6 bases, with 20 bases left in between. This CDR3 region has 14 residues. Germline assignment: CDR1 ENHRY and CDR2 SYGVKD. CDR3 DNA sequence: TGTGCCACCCGGTCCGAAGGGGGTAGGGATACGCAGTATTTT. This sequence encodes CATRSEGGRDTQYF.